These T cell receptor beta chains were read from a single sample in a study of shared clonotypes between healthy human individuals. The method was immunoSEQ multiplex PCR; TCRdb's version includes in-frame clones alone and lacks a portion of them. The profile shows some 2.1 million clones, approximately 95% of them singletons. Sequenced sample: naive CD4+ T cells sorted from blood. These receptors were obtained from a man aged 18 to 30 in good health. Each CDR3 is given with its conserved first and last residue. A D gene is named only where the DNA matches it firmly. Size tells how often a clone was seen (once, few, many) or the class of an expanded clone, and some rows leave it out.

j_call,clone_size,v_call,d_call,cdr3_nt,cdr3_aa
TRBJ1-2,-,TRBV2,-,TGTGCCAGCAGCTTAGGTTGGGGGGCTAACTATGGCTACACCTTC,CASSLGWGANYGYTF
TRBJ2-5,-,TRBV9,TRBD2,TGTGCCAGCTCGGGTAGCGGGAGGTCCATGGAGACCCAGTACTTC,CASSGSGRSMETQYF
TRBJ1-3,-,TRBV5-3,-,TGTGCCAGAAGCTTACGACAGAGCTCTGGAAACACCATATATTTT,CARSLRQSSGNTIYF
TRBJ1-6,-,TRBV7-2,-,TGTGCCAGCACCCTTTCCTATAATTCACCCCTCCACTTT,CASTLSYNSPLHF
TRBJ2-3,-,TRBV10-3,-,TGTGCCATCAGCGGAGGAGGGTCGCAGTATTTT,CAISGGGSQYF
TRBJ1-1,-,TRBV30,-,TGTGCCTGGGGGGGAGGCACTGAAGCTTTCTTT,CAWGGGTEAFF
TRBJ1-2,once,TRBV4-3,TRBD1,TGCGCCAGCAGCCACCCCGGGACAGGGGGCGGCTACACCTTC,CASSHPGTGGGYTF
TRBJ1-1,once,TRBV5-4,TRBD1,TGTGCCAGCAGCACCGCAGGGACAGCCAACACTGAAGCTTTCTTT,CASSTAGTANTEAFF
TRBJ2-1,-,TRBV27,TRBD2,TGTGCCAGCAGTTCCCTAGCGGGAGGTATCCACAATGAGCAGTTCTTC,CASSSLAGGIHNEQFF
TRBJ2-1,once,TRBV30,-,TGTGCCTGGACCGGATACAATGAGCAGTTCTTC,CAWTGYNEQFF
TRBJ2-7,-,TRBV18,TRBD1,TGTGCCAGCTCACCACGGGGGACAGGTTCCTACGAGCAGTACTTC,CASSPRGTGSYEQYF
TRBJ2-3,-,TRBV7-8,-,TGTGCCAGCAGCTTAGTCGACCCGCCGTTCACAGATACGCAGTATTTT,CASSLVDPPFTDTQYF
TRBJ2-1,-,TRBV18,-,TGTGCCAGCTCACCTCATAATGACGAGCAGTTCTTC,CASSPHNDEQFF
TRBJ2-7,-,TRBV4-1,-,TGCGCCAGCAGCCAAGACCCCGCCCAAGGCCGAGGAGACGAGCAGTACTTC,CASSQDPAQGRGDEQYF
TRBJ2-7,-,TRBV5-4,-,TGTGCCAGCATGAAGAACAGCTCCTACGAGCAGTACTTC,CASMKNSSYEQYF
TRBJ2-7,-,TRBV11-2,TRBD2,TGTGCCAGCACCGGACTAGCGGGGGGCGGATACGAGCAGTACTTC,CASTGLAGGGYEQYF
TRBJ1-4,-,TRBV28,-,TGTGCCAGCAGTCCTACGCTTGGCCTCTCCCGGGAGGAAAAACTGTTTTTT,CASSPTLGLSREEKLFF
TRBJ2-1,-,TRBV27,-,TGTGCCAGCATTCCCGGGGCCGCGGCGTCCTACAATGAGCAGTTCTTC,CASIPGAAASYNEQFF
TRBJ1-1,-,TRBV5-1,TRBD1,TGCGCCAGCAGCCCGAAGACAGGGGGGACTGAAGCTTTCTTT,CASSPKTGGTEAFF
TRBJ2-3,-,TRBV10-1,TRBD1,TGCGCCAGCAGCCAAGCAGGGGGCGGAGGCACAGATACGCAGTATTTT,CASSQAGGGGTDTQYF
TRBJ2-7,-,TRBV7-9,TRBD2,TGTGCCAGCAGCCGCCAGGGACTAGCGGGGGGCGAGCAGTACTTC,CASSRQGLAGGEQYF
TRBJ2-7,-,TRBV9,TRBD1,TGTGCCAGCAGCCCAGGACAGGTGCTGAACGAGCAGTACTTC,CASSPGQVLNEQYF
TRBJ1-1,-,TRBV28,TRBD1,TGTGCCAGCAGTCTCCCCGGACAGGGGACGAACACTGAAGCTTTCTTT,CASSLPGQGTNTEAFF
TRBJ2-3,-,TRBV4-1,-,TGCGCCAGCAGCCCCCACGGGGGTGCATTCACAGATACGCAGTATTTT,CASSPHGGAFTDTQYF
TRBJ2-1,-,TRBV7-9,-,TGTGCCAGCAGCCCACGGACAGGGCGCGGGACTAGAGAACACAATGAGCAGTTCTTC,CASSPRTGRGTREHNEQFF
TRBJ2-5,-,TRBV11-2,-,TGTGCCAGCCGCAATCGTGCAGAGACCCAGTACTTC,CASRNRAETQYF
TRBJ2-7,-,TRBV5-7,TRBD2,TGTGCCAGCAGCTGGCACCGGGACTACTCCTACGAGCAGTACTTC,CASSWHRDYSYEQYF
TRBJ2-7,-,TRBV6-1,-,TGTGCCAGCAGGGGGCAGGGAGAAAACGAGCAGTACTTC,CASRGQGENEQYF
TRBJ2-1,-,TRBV5-4,TRBD2,TGTGCCAGCAGCTTAATTGGAGCGGGAGGGCCCGTAACGGAGAATGAGCAGTTCTTC,CASSLIGAGGPVTENEQFF
TRBJ2-1,once,TRBV7-8,TRBD2,TGTGCCAGCAGCTTAGGACTAGCGTCTGGAGGTGAGCAGTTCTTC,CASSLGLASGGEQFF
TRBJ2-2,-,TRBV30,TRBD2,TGTGCAATTAGCGGGAGGGGATATGTCGGGGAGCTGTTTTTT,CAISGRGYVGELFF
TRBJ1-5,once,TRBV15,-,TGTGCCACCAGCAGAGATACGGAAAAGGCCCAGCATTTT,CATSRDTEKAQHF
TRBJ1-2,-,TRBV6-6,TRBD1,TGTGCCAGCACCCCAAGGGGGACAGGGAACGACTATGGCTACACCTTC,CASTPRGTGNDYGYTF
TRBJ2-7,-,TRBV6-5,TRBD2,TGTGCCAGCAGTTACTCGGCGGGAGGGGCCTACGAGCAGTACTTC,CASSYSAGGAYEQYF
TRBJ1-6,few,TRBV7-9,TRBD1,TGTGCCAGCAGCTCAGGGACAGCGAATTCACCCCTCCACTTT,CASSSGTANSPLHF
TRBJ2-3,-,TRBV28,TRBD2,TGTGCCAGCGGGGGGGATAGCACAGATACGCAGTATTTT,CASGGDSTDTQYF
TRBJ2-2,-,TRBV6-5,-,TGTGCCAGCAGTTCCGGCGGTGGCACCGGGGAGCTGTTTTTT,CASSSGGGTGELFF
TRBJ2-7,-,TRBV30,-,TGTGCCTGGAGCCCGGGCCCGTCCTACGAGCAGTACTTC,CAWSPGPSYEQYF
TRBJ1-2,-,TRBV10-3,-,TGTGCCATCCCCGACCTAAGCTCTGGCTACACCTTC,CAIPDLSSGYTF
TRBJ2-5,-,TRBV19,TRBD2,TGTGCCAGTAGTCTCTCACTAGCGGTTGAGACCCAGTACTTC,CASSLSLAVETQYF
TRBJ2-1,-,TRBV10-3,TRBD2,TGTGCCATCAGTGGGGAACTAGCGGGGAATGAGCAGTTCTTC,CAISGELAGNEQFF
TRBJ1-5,-,TRBV18,TRBD1,TGTGCCAGCTCTACGGACAGGGGGCTCAGTCAGCCCCAGCATTTT,CASSTDRGLSQPQHF
TRBJ1-2,-,TRBV6-5,-,TGTGCCAGCCGAAGGACCGGGAGGCAATATGGCTACACCTTC,CASRRTGRQYGYTF